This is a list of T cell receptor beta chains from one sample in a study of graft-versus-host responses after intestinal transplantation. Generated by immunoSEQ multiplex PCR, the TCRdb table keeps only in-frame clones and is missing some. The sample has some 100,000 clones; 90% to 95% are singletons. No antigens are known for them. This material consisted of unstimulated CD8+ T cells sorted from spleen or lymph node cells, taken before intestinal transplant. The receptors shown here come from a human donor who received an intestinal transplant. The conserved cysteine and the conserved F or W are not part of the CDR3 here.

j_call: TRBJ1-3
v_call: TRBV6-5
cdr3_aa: ASSHYRTGNTIY

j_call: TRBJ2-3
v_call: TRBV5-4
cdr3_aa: ASSRSTGRTDTQY

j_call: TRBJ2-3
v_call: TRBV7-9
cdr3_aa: ASSSTTYITDTQY

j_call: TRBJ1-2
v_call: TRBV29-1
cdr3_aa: SVDIGLGYGYT

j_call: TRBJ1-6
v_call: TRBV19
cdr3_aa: ASSESWGNSPLH

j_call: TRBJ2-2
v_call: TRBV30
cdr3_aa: AWRELGLATGELF

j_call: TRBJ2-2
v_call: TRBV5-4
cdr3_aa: ASSRGVAGYTGELF

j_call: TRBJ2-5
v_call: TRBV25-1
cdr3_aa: ASSNRGGEETQY

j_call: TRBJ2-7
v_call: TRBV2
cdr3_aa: ASSEALFDGLGGVGEQY

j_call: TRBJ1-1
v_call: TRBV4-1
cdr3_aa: ASSPWGWGFTEAF

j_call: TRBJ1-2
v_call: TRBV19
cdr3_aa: ASFTGRDYT

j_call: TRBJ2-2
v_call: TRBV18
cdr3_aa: ASSSVVALERDLRELF

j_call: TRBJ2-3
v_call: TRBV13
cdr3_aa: ASSAPGLAGVDTQY

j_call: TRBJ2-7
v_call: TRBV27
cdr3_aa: ASSFGHSPGEQY

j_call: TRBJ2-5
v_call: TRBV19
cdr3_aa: ASSKTGNSGETQY

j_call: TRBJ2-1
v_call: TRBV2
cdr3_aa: ASGGRAGGNEQF